The rows below give T cell receptor beta chains drawn from one sample of a study of regulatory T cells in long-lasting Graves disease. TCRdb passed the multiplex PCR reads through MiXCR, listing each CDR3 protein once. This repertoire shows some 330,000 distinct CDR3 sequences, about 11% found once; its top ten account for approximately 20%. The same specimen was also included in a second study, on T cells in Graves' hyperthyroidism and ophthalmopathy.

The specimen was peripheral blood mononuclear cells (PBMCs), collected at new diagnosis, from a patient treated with antithyroid drugs. The receptors were sampled from a woman aged 18-29 years with Graves disease. Both conserved end residues are part of each CDR3. The D gene is left open where the match is weak. Sizes are listed as once, few or many counts, or a class when the clone is expanded.

V gene	D gene	J gene	clone size	CDR3 protein	CDR3 DNA
TRBV20-1	-	TRBJ2-1	many	CSARSLAANSYNEQFF	TGCAGTGCTAGATCATTAGCGGCCAACTCCTACAATGAGCAGTTCTTC
TRBV11-2	-	TRBJ1-6	many	CASSLSHGQTINSPLHF	TGTGCCAGCAGCCTTAGTCACGGACAGACGATTAATTCACCCCTCCACTTT
TRBV20-1	-	TRBJ2-1	many	CSASSAGRIGYNEQFF	TGCAGTGCTAGCTCGGCGGGAAGGATTGGTTACAATGAGCAGTTCTTC
TRBV12-3/TRBV12-4	TRBD2	TRBJ2-4	many	CASKRGGDIQYF	TGTGCCAGCAAGCGGGGGGGGGACATTCAGTACTTC
TRBV12-3/TRBV12-4	-	TRBJ2-1	many	CASSLLGGGLYEQFF	TGTGCCAGCAGTTTATTGGGGGGGGGCCTGTATGAGCAGTTCTTC
TRBV5-1	-	TRBJ1-1	many	CASSLRGFEAFF	TGCGCCAGCAGCTTGCGAGGGTTTGAAGCTTTCTTT
TRBV7-9	TRBD2	TRBJ2-7	many	CASAPALSGRFNEQYF	TGTGCCAGCGCCCCAGCCCTTAGCGGGAGATTCAACGAGCAGTACTTC
TRBV20-1	-	TRBJ2-2	many	CSAPDNTGELFF	TGCAGTGCTCCGGATAACACCGGGGAGCTGTTTTTT
TRBV6-9	TRBD2	TRBJ2-7	few	CASSYRGLASYEQYF	TGTGCCAGCAGTTACCGAGGACTAGCTTCTTACGAGCAGTACTTC
TRBV20-1	TRBD1	TRBJ1-1	many	CSAVRQGIGPEAFF	TGCAGTGCGGTTCGACAGGGTATCGGCCCTGAAGCTTTCTTT
TRBV7-6	-	TRBJ2-1	many	CASSDRGGGYNEQFF	TGTGCCAGCAGCGACCGAGGGGGGGGCTACAATGAGCAGTTCTTC
TRBV19	TRBD1	TRBJ1-4	many	CATSEDRGFEKLFF	TGTGCCACTTCGGAGGACAGGGGGTTTGAAAAACTGTTTTTT